In this sample, the clone carrying this T cell receptor (beta chain) turned up many times. Its antigen is currently unknown. These data are taken from a study of early T cells in non-severe SARS-CoV-2 infection. Study-wide results and caveats: A preference for anti-spike CD8 responses marked VDJdb matching, which missed private and CD4 specificities.

Tagging with unique molecular identifiers was applied to individual cDNA molecules. TCRdb re-called the 5' RACE reads through MiXCR, storing one row per CDR3 protein. In the table there are some 30,000 distinct CDR3 sequences, approximately 5.3% of which are singletons. After removal of 1 base from V and 6 bases from J, the junction contained 4 bases not matched to a gene. The germline gives CDR1 SGHVS, CDR2 FNYEAQ. The CDR3 runs to 14 residues. The chain carries TRBV7-6 and TRBJ2-3, with 7 bases matching TRBD1. Sequencing used whole blood. The receptor was derived from an adult who was a healthcare worker with PCR-confirmed SARS-CoV-2 infection or an uninfected control (not recorded which). The CDR3 sequence: CASSLGRGLDTQYF. The CDR3 DNA reads as TGTGCCAGCAGCTTAGGAAGGGGGCTCGATACGCAGTATTTT.